The 8 T cell receptor beta chains given below trace back to one sample, sequenced in a study of cytomegalovirus exposure and HLA in healthy donors. Primers: 60 Vbeta forward and 13 Jbeta reverse. Assay: immunoSEQ multiplex PCR; the TCRdb copy retains only in-frame clones and omits some. Of over 80,000 clones in the sample, 73% were seen once. The source material was PBMCs. The receptors shown here come from a man between 35 and 55 years old in good health and CMV-seronegative.

This chain uses TRBV5-4 with TRBJ1-1, with 9 bases matching TRBD1. In germline, CDR1 is SGHNT, CDR2 YYREEE (reference sequence). The CDR3 runs to 15 residues. V dropped 5 bases and J dropped 0; count of bases not matched to a gene: 5. The DNA for the CDR3 is TGTGCCAGCAGGGGGGGGACAGGGATGAACACTGAAGCTTTCTTT. Translated: CASRGGTGMNTEAFF.

DNA for the CDR3: TGTGCCAGCAGCCAAACTAGCGGGAGAGGCAGCGGGGAGCTGTTTTTT. Translated, it gives CASSQTSGRGSGELFF. The rearrangement uses TRBV7-9 and TRBJ2-2, with 11 bases identical to TRBD2. Germline V CDR1 and CDR2: SEHNR, FQNEAQ (reference sequence). The length of the CDR3 is 16 residues. V gave up 5 bases and J gave up 7 bases; unmatched junction bases: 9. The variable domain in full, with the rest retrieved from reference TRBV7-9 and TRBJ2-2, is DTGVSQNPRHKITKRGQNVTFRCDPISEHNRLYWYRQTLGQGPEFLTYFQNEAQLEKSRLLSDRFSAERPKGSFSTLEIQRTEQGDSAMYLCASSQTSGRGSGELFFGEGSRLTVL.

The rearrangement uses TRBV5-1 and TRBJ1-5; TRBD1 matches 7 bases. J lost 3 bases, V lost 2 bases, and 5 bases had no gene match. This CDR3 spans 15 amino acids. Germline lookup yields CDR1 SGHRS and CDR2 YFSETQ. The DNA of the CDR3 is TGCGCCAGCAGCTTCAATACAGGGGACAATCAGCCCCAGCATTTT. It yields the protein CASSFNTGDNQPQHF. The full variable domain, rest sourced from reference TRBV5-1 and TRBJ1-5, is KAGVTQTPRYLIKTRGQQVTLSCSPISGHRSVSWYQQTPGQGLQFLFEYFSETQRNKGNFPGRFSGRQFSNSRSEMNVSTLELGDSALYLCASSFNTGDNQPQHFGDGTRLSIL.

This chain connects TRBV11-3 to TRBJ1-1; weak D call: TRBD1 (5 bases). Germline CDR1 is SGHNT and CDR2 is YENEEA. This CDR3 has 13 residues. V was cut by 3 bases and J by 5 bases, with 10 bases left in between. The chain's CDR3 is CASSFAGGTEAFF. CDR3 DNA: TGTGCCAGCAGCTTCGCGGGGGGAACTGAAGCTTTCTTT.

The chain combines TRBV5-1 with TRBJ2-7; 9 nucleotides align to TRBD2. This CDR3 has 16 residues. Germline loops: CDR1 SGHRS, CDR2 YFSETQ. Losses at the gene ends were 2 bases for V and 4 bases for J; bases not matched to a gene: 10. The CDR3 spells CASSFGGAGGRYEQYF. The DNA for the CDR3 is TGCGCCAGCAGCTTCGGAGGAGCGGGGGGCCGTTACGAGCAGTACTTC.

The gene calls are TRBV4-1 and TRBJ2-7, with 7 bases fitting TRBD1. This CDR3 is built from 15 residues. V shed 4 bases, J shed 4 bases, and the junction held 10 bases outside the gene matches. The V gene's germline CDR1 is MGHRA and CDR2 YSYEKL. In nucleotides, the CDR3 is TGCGCCAGCAGCCCACAGGGGCGTCCGGATTACGAGCAGTACTTC. It codes for CASSPQGRPDYEQYF.

The rearrangement joins TRBV7-2 to TRBJ2-3, with a tentative D call TRBD1 (5 bases). The CDR3 consists of 14 residues. The germline gives CDR1 SGHTA, CDR2 FQGNSA. V shed 1 base and J shed 4 bases, with 9 bases lying between them. This CDR3 is CASSLVGVADTQYF. As DNA, the CDR3 is TGTGCCAGCAGCTTAGTAGGGGTAGCAGATACGCAGTATTTT.

This clone was seen at least ten times. The chain joins TRBV6-6 to TRBJ1-3, with 7 positions matching TRBD1. The CDR3 runs to 14 residues. Germline loops: CDR1 MNHNY, CDR2 SVGAGI (reference sequence). Trimming removed 4 bases from V and 0 bases from J; junction bases left unmatched: 0. The DNA of the CDR3 is TGTGCCAGCAGTTGGGACAGCTCTGGAAACACCATATATTTT. Translating it yields CASSWDSSGNTIYF.